The T cell receptor beta chain under discussion was sequenced for a study of control samples from healthy donors and cancer patients. This clone was recorded a few times. Sequenced by immunoSEQ multiplex PCR; TCRdb stores in-frame clones only, minus some. The sample has 400,000 to 500,000 clones, about nine tenths seen once. The V end was cut by 1 base, the J end by 4 bases, with 17 bases between. Germline CDR1 is GTSNPN and CDR2 is SVGIG (reference sequence). This CDR3 contains 16 residues. This clonotype was obtained from a middle-aged man with head and neck cancer. Specimen: PBMCs. The chain employs TRBV30 and TRBJ1-5; no clear D. Here the CDR3 reads CAWSDRAWGGNQPQHF. CDR3 sequence (DNA): TGTGCCTGGAGTGACCGCGCATGGGGAGGGAATCAGCCCCAGCATTTT.